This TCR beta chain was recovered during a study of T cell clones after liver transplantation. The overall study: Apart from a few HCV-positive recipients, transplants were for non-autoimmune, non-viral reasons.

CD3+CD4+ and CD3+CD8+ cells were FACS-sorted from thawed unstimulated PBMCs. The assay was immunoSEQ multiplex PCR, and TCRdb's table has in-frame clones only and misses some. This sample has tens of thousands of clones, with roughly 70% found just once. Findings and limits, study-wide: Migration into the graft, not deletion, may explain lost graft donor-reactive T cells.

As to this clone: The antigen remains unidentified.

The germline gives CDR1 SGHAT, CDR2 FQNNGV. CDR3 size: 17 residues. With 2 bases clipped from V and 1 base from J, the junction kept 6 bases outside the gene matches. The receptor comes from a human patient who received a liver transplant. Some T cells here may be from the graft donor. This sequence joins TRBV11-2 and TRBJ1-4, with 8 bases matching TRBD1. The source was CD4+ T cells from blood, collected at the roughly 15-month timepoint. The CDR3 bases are TGTGCCAGCAGCTTAAAACACGGACAGGGAACTAATGAAAAACTGTTTTTT. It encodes CASSLKHGQGTNEKLFF. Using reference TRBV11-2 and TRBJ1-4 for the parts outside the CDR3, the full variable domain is EAGVAQSPRYKIIEKRQSVAFWCNPISGHATLYWYQQILGQGPKLLIQFQNNGVVDDSQLPKDRFSAERLKGVDSTLKIQPAKLEDSAVYLCASSLKHGQGTNEKLFFGSGTQLSVL.